These T cell receptor beta chains were read from a single sample in a study of blood T cell repertoires in COVID-19. Clones were sequenced by immunoSEQ multiplex PCR, and TCRdb holds only the in-frame ones, with some missing. This repertoire shows 120,000 to 150,000 clones, about 89% found once; its top ten account for roughly 37%. The material sequenced was peripheral blood. The receptors shown here come from a man between 50 and 59 years old who had recovered from COVID-19. Each CDR3 is given with its conserved first and last residue. Fields, in order: J gene, CDR3 length, V gene, clone size, D gene, CDR3 DNA, CDR3 protein. A D gene is named only where the DNA matches it firmly. Clone sizes are given selectively: once, few, many, or a class where the clone is expanded.

TRBJ2-7 15 TRBV5-4 NA TRBD2 TGTGCCAGCAGCTTTGAACTAGCGGGGATCCACGAGCAGTACTTC CASSFELAGIHEQYF
TRBJ1-1 16 TRBV6-2/TRBV6-3 NA NA TGTGCCAGCAGTTACCGTTTCGAGGAGGGGAACACTGAAGCTTTCTTT CASSYRFEEGNTEAFF
TRBJ2-7 15 TRBV6-5 NA NA TGTGCCACCGCCGCTTCGGGAACTCCCTCCTACGAGCAGTACTTC CATAASGTPSYEQYF
TRBJ1-1 13 TRBV30 NA NA TGTGCCTGGGATGAGACAGCCCTATCTGAAGCTTTCTTT CAWDETALSEAFF
TRBJ1-1 15 TRBV4-3 NA NA TGCGCCAGCAGCCAAGTGACAGGAGTGAACACTGAAGCTTTCTTT CASSQVTGVNTEAFF
TRBJ1-4 14 TRBV18 NA TRBD1 TGTGCCAGCTCACCGGGACAGATTAATGAAAAACTGTTTTTT CASSPGQINEKLFF
TRBJ1-5 14 TRBV29-1 NA TRBD1 TGCAGCGTCTCAGACAGGGGCAACAATCAGCCCCAGCATTTT CSVSDRGNNQPQHF
TRBJ2-4 14 TRBV4-1 once NA TGCGCCAGCAGCCAGGTACAGGCTCCCAACATTCAGTACTTC CASSQVQAPNIQYF
TRBJ1-6 14 TRBV27 NA NA TGTGCCAGCAGTGTAGACGGGAAAAATTCACCCCTCCACTTT CASSVDGKNSPLHF
TRBJ2-7 15 TRBV7-2 NA NA TGTGCCAGCAGCTCCCGGGTAGGGGGGGGCTACGAGCAGTACTTC CASSSRVGGGYEQYF
TRBJ1-4 15 TRBV6-5 few TRBD1 TGTGCCAGCAGTTATAAGGGACAGAGTAATGAAAAACTGTTTTTT CASSYKGQSNEKLFF
TRBJ2-2 15 TRBV19 NA NA TGTGCCAGTAGTATAGGCCACGGGAACACCGGGGAGCTGTTTTTT CASSIGHGNTGELFF
TRBJ1-1 14 TRBV5-4 once NA TGTGCCAGCAGCATCCCAGGGGACAATACTGAAGCTTTCTTT CASSIPGDNTEAFF
TRBJ2-5 13 TRBV7-2 NA TRBD2 TGTGCCAGCAGCCCAAGCGGGGGAGAGACCCAGTACTTC CASSPSGGETQYF
TRBJ2-7 14 TRBV6-5 NA NA TGTGCCAGCAGTATAGCTACTGGATCCCACGAGCAGTACTTC CASSIATGSHEQYF
TRBJ1-3 15 TRBV2 few TRBD1 TGTGCCAGCAGGCGTTCAGGGGGCTCTGGAAACACCATATATTTT CASRRSGGSGNTIYF
TRBJ1-2 13 TRBV9 NA NA TGTGCCAGCACGGGGGTAGGAGGCTATGGCTACACCTTC CASTGVGGYGYTF
TRBJ1-5 14 TRBV19 NA NA TGTGCCAGTAGTTACAGGGATAGCAATCAGCCCCAGCATTTT CASSYRDSNQPQHF
TRBJ1-1 15 TRBV19 NA NA TGTGCCAGTAGTGGACGGCGAGGCCCGGGGACTGAAGCTTTCTTT CASSGRRGPGTEAFF
TRBJ2-1 13 TRBV11-3 NA NA TGTGCCACCAGTGACAGAAATTACAATGAGCAGTTCTTC CATSDRNYNEQFF
TRBJ2-7 16 TRBV3-1/TRBV3-2 NA TRBD2 TGTGCCAGCAGCCAAACTAGCGGGGGCCTAACCTACGAGCAGTACTTC CASSQTSGGLTYEQYF
TRBJ1-1 15 TRBV2 few NA TGTGCCAGCAGCCCCGGGGGGGCCGTTGCTGCTGAAGCTTTCTTT CASSPGGAVAAEAFF
TRBJ2-3 15 TRBV5-1 NA NA TGCGCCAGCAGCTTGGACACAGGCGGAGCAGATACGCAGTATTTT CASSLDTGGADTQYF
TRBJ2-3 16 TRBV5-5 NA TRBD2 TGTGCCAGCAGCACGGGGGGGCCAGCTAGCACAGATACGCAGTATTTT CASSTGGPASTDTQYF
TRBJ2-1 14 TRBV30 NA TRBD1 TGTGCCTGGAGTTTGGACAGGGTATCGAATGAGCAGTTCTTC CAWSLDRVSNEQFF
TRBJ2-6 16 TRBV5-6 NA NA TGTGCCACTACTCAGGGGCATCAGGCTGGGGCCAACGTCCTGACTTTC CATTQGHQAGANVLTF
TRBJ1-2 15 TRBV25-1 once NA TGTGCCAGCAGTGACCCACGAGTAGGGGGCTATGGCTACACCTTC CASSDPRVGGYGYTF
TRBJ2-7 13 TRBV12-3/TRBV12-4 NA NA TGTGCCAGCAGTCCAAGGACAGTATACGAGCAGTACTTC CASSPRTVYEQYF
TRBJ2-2 16 TRBV5-1 NA TRBD1 TGCGCCAGCAGCTTGGAACAGGGGAGAAGCACCGGGGAGCTGTTTTTT CASSLEQGRSTGELFF
TRBJ2-7 16 TRBV13 NA TRBD2 TGTGCCAGCAGCTTAGGCGGGAGCGGGGGACGGTACGAGCAGTACTTC CASSLGGSGGRYEQYF
TRBJ1-1 16 TRBV11-3 NA NA TGTGCCAGCAGCTCACGTCGCGGGACGGAAGCCACTGAAGCTTTCTTT CASSSRRGTEATEAFF
TRBJ1-2 12 TRBV12-3/TRBV12-4 NA TRBD1 TGTGCCAGCAGTGGACAGGGATATGGCTACACCTTC CASSGQGYGYTF
TRBJ1-2 15 TRBV9 NA TRBD1 TGTGCCAGCAGCGTAGGAACAGGGGATAACTATGGCTACACCTTC CASSVGTGDNYGYTF
TRBJ1-4 13 TRBV7-2 NA TRBD1 TGTGCCAGCAGCAAGGGACAGGGTGAAAAACTGTTTTTT CASSKGQGEKLFF
TRBJ2-5 15 TRBV3-1/TRBV3-2 once NA TGTGCCAGCAGCCGAAGCTATAGACAGCAAGAGACCCAGTACTTC CASSRSYRQQETQYF
TRBJ1-1 14 TRBV5-4 NA NA TGTGCCAGCAGCTTGGTAGGGACTAACACTGAAGCTTTCTTT CASSLVGTNTEAFF
TRBJ1-4 12 TRBV2 NA NA TGTGCCAGCAGTGATGTCCCTAGAGGGCTGTTTTTT CASSDVPRGLFF
TRBJ1-1 14 TRBV3-1/TRBV3-2 NA NA TGTGCCAGCAAGGGGATCGGGGGGAACATTGAAGCTTTCTTT CASKGIGGNIEAFF
TRBJ1-6 15 TRBV2 few TRBD1 TGTGCCAGCAAATCGTCGACAGGGGGTATTTCACCCCTCCACTTT CASKSSTGGISPLHF
TRBJ2-7 15 TRBV5-4 NA TRBD2 TGTGCCAGCAGCTTGGTGCCTAGCGGGGAGTACGAGCAGTACTTC CASSLVPSGEYEQYF
TRBJ2-7 14 TRBV3-1/TRBV3-2 NA TRBD1 TGTGCCAGCAGCCAGAGGGGGCACGACTACGAGCAGTACTTC CASSQRGHDYEQYF
TRBJ1-6 15 TRBV4-3 NA NA TGCGCCAGCAGCCAAGTGCGCGGAAACAATTCACCCCTCCACTTT CASSQVRGNNSPLHF
TRBJ2-3 11 TRBV7-2 NA NA TGTGCCAGCAGCTTCGGAGGTACGCAGTATTTT CASSFGGTQYF
TRBJ1-3 16 TRBV7-2 NA NA TGTGCCAGCAGCCCCGCCGGGAGGAGCTCTGGAAACACCATATATTTT CASSPAGRSSGNTIYF
TRBJ2-1 15 TRBV6-5 NA NA TGTGCCAGCATCCTGAACAGGGGGGGCGTGAATGAGCAGTTCTTC CASILNRGGVNEQFF
TRBJ2-3 18 TRBV6-2/TRBV6-3 NA TRBD1 TGTGCCAGCAGTTATTTTTTCCGAGACAGGGGATATACAGATACGCAGTATTTT CASSYFFRDRGYTDTQYF
TRBJ2-5 15 TRBV15 NA NA TGTGCCACCAGCAGAGATTGGCAGGGAAGGGAGACCCAGTACTTC CATSRDWQGRETQYF
TRBJ1-1 12 TRBV29-1 NA NA TGCAGCGTTGTTTCAGGGCACACTGAAGCTTTCTTT CSVVSGHTEAFF
TRBJ2-1 17 TRBV7-6 NA TRBD2 TGTGCCAGCAGCTTAGTGTTGCGAGCGGGGGGGTACAATGAGCAGTTCTTC CASSLVLRAGGYNEQFF
TRBJ1-1 13 TRBV6-5 few NA TGTGCCAGCAGTTGGACACTCAACACTGAAGCTTTCTTT CASSWTLNTEAFF
TRBJ2-2 17 TRBV19 NA NA TGTGCCAGTAGTATCTCCGGGGTGTGGGTAAACACCGGGGAGCTGTTTTTT CASSISGVWVNTGELFF
TRBJ2-1 14 TRBV27 NA TRBD2 TGTGCCAGCAGCCTCGGGAGGCCCTACAATGAGCAGTTCTTC CASSLGRPYNEQFF
TRBJ2-3 21 TRBV4-3 NA NA TGCGCCAGCAGCCAAGGCCCGTTAGGGTTGGGGGCTGTTTCTAGCACAGATACGCAGTATTTT CASSQGPLGLGAVSSTDTQYF
TRBJ2-1 14 TRBV6-5 NA TRBD1 TGTGCCAGCAGTCGGGACAGGGTCAATCATGAGCAGTTCTTC CASSRDRVNHEQFF
TRBJ1-2 13 TRBV5-8 NA NA TGTGCCAGCAGCTTGGCGGGAACGTATGGCTACACCTTC CASSLAGTYGYTF
TRBJ2-7 16 TRBV6-6 NA NA TGTGCCAGCAGTTACTCGAGGGTAGGGTCGGCCTACGAGCAGTACTTC CASSYSRVGSAYEQYF
TRBJ2-5 14 TRBV5-1 NA TRBD1 TGCGCCAGCAGCAAGGACAGGGCCCAAGAGACCCAGTACTTC CASSKDRAQETQYF
TRBJ1-3 19 TRBV3-1/TRBV3-2 NA NA TGTGCCAGCAGCCAAGATCGGGCGTACAGGCCTAGCTCTGGAAACACCATATATTTT CASSQDRAYRPSSGNTIYF
TRBJ2-7 15 TRBV2 NA NA TGTGCCAGCAGTGGAGATCTACGGAGTACCTACGAGCAGTACTTC CASSGDLRSTYEQYF
TRBJ1-1 13 TRBV19 NA TRBD1 TGTGCCAGTAGTGAGACAGGGCTGGCTGAAGCTTTCTTT CASSETGLAEAFF